The rows below give T cell receptor beta chains drawn from one sample of a study of blood T cells in healthy people across ages. Each CDR3 protein gets one entry after TCRdb re-called the 5' RACE reads with MiXCR. The sample includes about 730,000 distinct CDR3 sequences, roughly two fifths of them seen just once. The sequenced sample consisted of blood. The source is a woman aged 60-75 years in good health. The conserved cysteine and the conserved F or W are not part of the CDR3 here. D genes are given only for firm matches.

d_gene	j_gene	v_gene	CDR3aa
-	TRBJ2-1	TRBV5-1	ASRVRVGAYEQF
-	TRBJ1-4	TRBV2	ASSKDSWNEKLF
TRBD1	TRBJ1-1	TRBV29-1	SLQDRVGAEAF
-	TRBJ2-3	TRBV18	TSSPGGTDTDTQY
TRBD2	-	TRBV20-1	SARDLREGPGEQY
-	TRBJ2-1	TRBV7-9	ASSLIRDGEQF
-	TRBJ2-3	TRBV20-1	SARDGGAYTQY
-	TRBJ2-1	TRBV5-1	ASSPVPSSSNNEQF
-	TRBJ1-2	TRBV29-1	SVVSLEGYT
-	TRBJ1-2	TRBV7-3	ASSLKSGDTYGYT
TRBD2	TRBJ2-1	TRBV4-2	ASSQDGSTGGLRNEQF
TRBD2	TRBJ2-7	TRBV5-1	ASAGRAGTYEQY
-	TRBJ2-7	TRBV25-1	ASSDQGAYEQY
-	TRBJ2-2	TRBV21-1	ASSITGLAGELF
-	TRBJ2-1	TRBV29-1	SVEGRGQPDNEQF
TRBD2	TRBJ2-1	TRBV7-3	ASSLIPGLLDEQF
TRBD1	TRBJ2-1	TRBV20-1	SAKDRGKGQGFNEQF
-	TRBJ2-1	TRBV9	ASSVGSYKEQF
-	TRBJ1-1	TRBV29-1	SVSRTVMNTEAF
TRBD2	TRBJ2-1	TRBV6-5	ASSQTSGGAYEQF
-	TRBJ2-5	TRBV5-1	ASSLLPGGETQY
-	TRBJ1-2	TRBV9	ASSALSIGYT
-	TRBJ2-6	TRBV7-8	ASGGQGANVLT
-	TRBJ2-5	TRBV20-1	SASPLSAGAGETQY
-	TRBJ2-1	TRBV4-1	ASSQAQGFEQF
TRBD2	TRBJ2-1	TRBV5-8	ASSLAQKAGGPSYEQF
-	TRBJ2-1	TRBV7-9	ASSPARYNEQF
-	TRBJ2-7	TRBV5-1	ASTIGGTAANSYEQY
-	TRBJ1-1	TRBV10-3	AISATNTEAF
-	TRBJ2-5	TRBV7-2	ASSTDRSQETQY
TRBD1	TRBJ2-5	TRBV4-1	ASSSGQGVQETQY
-	-	TRBV4-2	ASSQDGAYNEQY
TRBD2	TRBJ2-3	TRBV3-1	ASSEGGGGADTQY
TRBD2	TRBJ2-1	TRBV4-2	ASSLVSGGGKTPYNEQF
-	TRBJ2-4	TRBV4-2	ASSQGLAEAVQY
-	TRBJ2-1	TRBV7-2	VSSLREGAGRNEQF